One sample yielded the 19 T cell receptor beta chains listed below, sequenced in a study of regulatory T cells in long-lasting Graves disease. Arm-PCR with iRepertoire HTBI primers amplified the CDR3 regions for these TCR beta libraries. One entry per CDR3 protein, called by TCRdb with MiXCR from the multiplex PCR reads. The table records a few hundred thousand distinct CDR3 sequences, 22% of them present only once. Time point specified: persistent/refractory GD, antithyroid drugs over 5 years with positive TRAb. From RNA extracted from PBMCs, the TCR library was made. Source: peripheral blood mononuclear cells (PBMCs), taken when the disease was refractory, from a patient treated with antithyroid drugs. The receptors originated from a female donor with Graves disease.

CDR3 loop: CASSPRQGAKVTGELFF. In nucleotides, the CDR3 is TGTGCCAGCAGCCCCCGACAGGGGGCGAAGGTCACCGGGGAGCTGTTTTTT. V gene TRBV6-1 combines with J gene TRBJ2-2; 10 bases align to TRBD1. Looked up from germline, CDR1 is MNHNS and CDR2 is SASEGT. V shed 6 bases and J 4 bases; nucleotides not matched to a gene: 11. The CDR3 is 17 residues long.

Only a few counts were recorded for this clonotype. The rearrangement uses TRBV6-2 or TRBV6-3 and TRBJ2-1; the match to TRBD2 covers 7 bases. The length of the CDR3 is 15 residues. CDR1 and CDR2 from the germline V gene are MNHEY and SVGEGT. J gave up 7 bases and V 7 bases, and 13 bases lay outside the gene matches. CDR3 loop: CASISDVGGRNEQFF. DNA for the CDR3: TGTGCCAGCATCTCCGACGTGGGGGGGAGGAATGAGCAGTTCTTC.

This clonotype was observed at least ten times. The chain links TRBV7-2 to TRBJ1-4; 10 positions agree with TRBD1. Germline V gene data show CDR1 as SGHTA and CDR2 as FQGNSA. The junction had 1 base not matched to a gene; V was cut back by 1 base and J by 5 bases. This CDR3 is built from 15 residues. The CDR3 coding sequence is TGTGCCAGCAGCTTAGGGGGACAGGGGAATGAAAAACTGTTTTTT. Protein: CASSLGGQGNEKLFF.

This clonotype was seen at least ten times. The chain combines TRBV27 with TRBJ2-7, with no clear D. The CDR3 is 14 amino acids. Germline V gene data show CDR1 as MNHEY and CDR2 as SMNVEV (reference sequence). V was pared by 2 bases and J by 4 bases, with 12 bases between. The CDR3 nucleotides are TGTGCCAGCAGTTTACTCCCCTCGAGATACGAGCAGTACTTC. Translated, it gives CASSLLPSRYEQYF.

V gene TRBV3-2 combines with J gene TRBJ2-5. TRBV3-2 is recorded as a pseudogene. This CDR3 region has 17 residues. CDR3 bases: TGTGCCAGCAGCTCCAGGTCGGGCAGAGGGTACCAAGAGACCCAGTACTTC. It yields the protein CASSSRSGRGYQETQYF.

There are a few counts of this clonotype. J is TRBJ2-5 and V is TRBV20-1, with TRBD1 matching over 7 bases. CDR3 length equals 15 residues. V was clipped by 2 bases and J by 1 base; unmatched bases: 7. Germline assignment: CDR1 DFQATT and CDR2 SNEGSKA (reference sequence). The CDR3 sequence: CSARLPDRPQETQYF. The CDR3 DNA follows: TGCAGTGCTAGACTCCCGGACAGGCCCCAAGAGACCCAGTACTTC.

This clonotype was observed at least ten times. This chain connects TRBV11-1 to TRBJ1-6; D may be TRBD1 (5 bases). CDR1 and CDR2 from the germline V gene are SGHAT and FQDESV (reference sequence). V was cut by 3 bases and J by 7 bases, with 10 bases left in between. This CDR3 region has 14 residues. The CDR3 DNA is TGTGCCAGCAGCTTCATGGGGGAGAATTCACCCCTCCACTTT. Translated: CASSFMGENSPLHF.

The chain uses TRBV20-1 and TRBJ2-5; TRBD2 might be the D (6 bases). Deletions cut 6 bases from V and 2 bases from J, with 16 bases between. The CDR3 extends over 14 amino acids. Germline lookup yields CDR1 DFQATT and CDR2 SNEGSKA (reference sequence). The CDR3 nucleotides are TGCAGTGCCCCACGACTAGTTTCGCAAGAGACCCAGTACTTC. Protein sequence: CSAPRLVSQETQYF.

This clonotype was seen only a few times. The V call is TRBV5-1, the J call TRBJ1-5; the D gene is possibly TRBD1 (6 bases). This CDR3 is 13 amino acids long. The germline gives CDR1 SGHRS, CDR2 YFSETQ. V was pared by 7 bases and J by 7 bases, with 15 bases between. CDR3 nucleotides: TGCGCCAGCCAGCAGCTTGGGGGCCAGCCCCAGCATTTT. This encodes CASQQLGGQPQHF.

This clonotype showed up many times. The chain joins TRBV27 to TRBJ1-1, with TRBD1 as a possible D gene (5 bases). Trimming took 2 bases from V and 0 from J, leaving 10 bases between them. The CDR3 is 15 amino acids. The V gene's germline CDR1 is MNHEY and CDR2 SMNVEV (reference sequence). The CDR3 DNA reads as TGTGCCAGCAGTTTAAATTCAGGGTTGAACACTGAAGCTTTCTTT. The encoded protein is CASSLNSGLNTEAFF.

This sequence joins TRBV5-5 and TRBJ2-4, with TRBD1 matching 8 bases. With V trimmed by 4 bases and J by 0 bases, 12 bases remained unmatched. The CDR3 contains 18 residues. Germline lookup yields CDR1 SGHKS and CDR2 YYEKEE (reference sequence). The CDR3 protein is CASSQMGQAGPAKNIQYF. The CDR3, as DNA: TGTGCCAGCAGCCAAATGGGACAGGCGGGACCAGCCAAAAACATTCAGTACTTC.

There are many counts of this clonotype. V usage is TRBV15 and J usage is TRBJ1-1; 9 bases are shared with TRBD1. The V gene's germline CDR1 is LNHNV and CDR2 YYDKDF (reference sequence). V shed 5 bases and J 1 base; nucleotides not matched to a gene: 5. The CDR3 contains 15 residues. CDR3 residues: CATSLTGGSNTEAFF. For the CDR3, the DNA is TGTGCCACCAGCTTAACAGGGGGCTCGAACACTGAAGCTTTCTTT. The variable domain in full, completed from reference TRBV15 and TRBJ1-1, reads DAMVIQNPRYQVTQFGKPVTLSCSQTLNHNVMYWYQQKSSQAPKLLFHYYDKDFNNEADTPDNFQSRRPNTSFCFLDIRSPGLGDTAMYLCATSLTGGSNTEAFFGQGTRLTVV.

This clonotype has a count of ten or more. The rearrangement links TRBV9 to TRBJ2-2; D might be TRBD1 or TRBD2, each matching 5 bases. From germline, CDR1 is SGDLS and CDR2 YYNGEE. CDR3 size: 14 residues. The germline V and J ends were trimmed by 5 bases and 2 bases, with 10 bases remaining between them. The CDR3 region is CASSVGTNTGELFF. The CDR3 DNA sequence: TGTGCCAGCAGTGTTGGGACCAACACCGGGGAGCTGTTTTTT.

The sample holds many counts of this clonotype. The V call is TRBV6-1, the J call TRBJ2-5, with D possibly being TRBD1 (6 bases). This CDR3 is 14 amino acids long. Germline-derived CDR1 and CDR2 are MNHNS and SASEGT. Between the trimmed V and J ends, which lost 6 bases and 10 bases, there was a span of 21 bases. This chain's CDR3 is CASRSGDKGRDQYF. Written as DNA, the CDR3 is TGTGCCAGCAGGTCAGGGGATAAGGGTCGGGACCAGTACTTC.

Points on this clonotype: This may come from a read error, since a much larger clone is one base off. The missing conserved phenylalanine or tryptophan at the end of this CDR3 makes a read error likely. This chain joins TRBV12-3 or TRBV12-4 and TRBJ2-4; the D is unclear. V was trimmed by 6 bases and J by 13 bases, leaving 16 bases between them. This CDR3 is built from 12 residues. The CDR3 loop is CASSRINVGQYV. CDR3 bases: TGTGCCAGCAGCCGAATTAACGTGGGACAGTACGTC.

This sequence joins TRBV5-6 and TRBJ2-6; possibly TRBD1 for D (5 bases). V lost 2 bases and J 6 bases, leaving 12 bases between the germline ends. CDR3 length: 15 residues. CDR1 and CDR2 (germline): SGHDT, YYEEEE. For the CDR3, the DNA is TGTGCCAGCAGCTTACTGGGGCCGCTGGCCAACGTCCTGACTTTC. Amino acid sequence: CASSLLGPLANVLTF.

The table lists this clonotype with many counts. This chain links TRBV5-1 with TRBJ1-6; D remains unclear. Germline-derived CDR1 and CDR2 are SGHRS and YFSETQ. The CDR3 has 15 amino acids. V was cut by 4 bases and J by 6 bases, with 14 bases left in between. CDR3 bases: TGCGCCAGCAGCCCCTCGGGAGAACTTAATTCACCCCTCCACTTT. It yields the protein CASSPSGELNSPLHF.

This clonotype was observed many times. The rearrangement uses TRBV6-2 or TRBV6-3 and TRBJ2-7; 9 bases map to TRBD1. This CDR3 is built from 15 residues. Germline CDR1 reads MNHEY; CDR2 reads SVGEGT. After removal of 2 bases from V and 6 bases from J, the junction contained 8 bases not matched to a gene. The CDR3: CASSYPGQGGFEQYF. In DNA, the CDR3 is TGTGCCAGCAGTTACCCGGGACAGGGAGGTTTCGAGCAGTACTTC.

This chain links TRBV30 with TRBJ2-1; 10 nucleotides match TRBD2. Trimming removed 4 bases from V and 2 bases from J; junction bases left unmatched: 5. This CDR3 is 15 amino acids long. CDR1 is GTSNPN, CDR2 SVGIG, per germline (reference sequence). The CDR3 spells CAWTLGLAAYNEQFF. CDR3 bases: TGTGCCTGGACCCTAGGACTAGCGGCCTACAATGAGCAGTTCTTC.